The 14 T cell receptor beta chains reported below all come from one sample, sequenced in a study of blood T cell repertoires in COVID-19. TCRdb keeps only in-frame clones here, not all; method: immunoSEQ multiplex PCR. The sample consists of over 150,000 clones, roughly 87% of them appearing once. Material: PBMCs or T cells enriched from blood (not recorded which). The source is a woman aged 50 to 60 who had recovered from COVID-19.

This clone appeared once. At one end the junction does not follow the germline gene, possibly because of a read error. The rearrangement links TRBV24-1 to TRBJ1-2; D remains unclear. This CDR3 is 12 amino acids long. From germline, CDR1 is KGHDR and CDR2 SFDVKD. The DNA for the CDR3 is TGTGCCACCAGTGACGAAGTAGGCGGCTACACCTTT. It is translated as CATSDEVGGYTF.

V usage is TRBV30 and J usage is TRBJ1-4; possible D gene TRBD1, 5 bases. CDR3 length: 15 residues. Germline V CDR1 and CDR2: GTSNPN, SVGIG (reference sequence). V shed 3 bases and J shed 6 bases, with 17 bases lying between them. Here the CDR3 DNA reads TGTGCCTGGAGGGACACTGGTTTCTTAGATGAAAAACTGTTTTTT. It is translated as CAWRDTGFLDEKLFF.

This chain links TRBV10-3 with TRBJ1-1; possibly TRBD1 for D (5 bases). The ends were cut back, 11 bases at V and 1 base at J, with 14 bases in the middle. Germline V gene data show CDR1 as ENHRY and CDR2 as SYGVKD. The CDR3 is 13 residues long. The CDR3 region has the DNA TGTGCCGCGACAGACAGTCAGAACACTGAAGCTTTCTTT. Translated: CAATDSQNTEAFF.

The chain carries TRBV24-1 and TRBJ2-1, with 14 bases aligning to TRBD2. V was pared by 4 bases and J by 2 bases, with 6 bases of the junction left unmatched. The CDR3 sequence is 18 residues long. Germline CDR1 reads KGHDR; CDR2 reads SFDVKD. CDR3 nucleotides: TGTGCCACCAGTGACCCGACTAGCGGGAGGGGGGCCTACAATGAGCAGTTCTTC. Translated: CATSDPTSGRGAYNEQFF.

The V gene is TRBV12-3 or TRBV12-4, the J gene TRBJ1-1; no clear D. The ends were cut back, 1 base at V and 5 bases at J, with 5 bases in the middle. CDR3 length: 12 residues. CDR3 protein: CASSLVRTEAFF. In DNA, the CDR3 is TGTGCCAGCAGTTTAGTGAGAACTGAAGCTTTCTTT.

The chain has TRBV19 and TRBJ1-2, with TRBD1 matching 9 bases. Per the germline V gene, CDR1 is LNHDA and CDR2 is SQIVND (reference sequence). This CDR3 has 17 amino acids. The junction had 15 bases not matched to a gene; V was cut back by 6 bases and J by 4 bases. CDR3 nucleotide sequence: TGTGCCAGTAGAACCGGGACAGGGCTGCTCGGTAGCTATGGCTACACCTTC. As protein: CASRTGTGLLGSYGYTF.

CDR3 loop: CASSIEDRVSIQYF. In DNA form, the CDR3 reads TGTGCCAGTAGTATCGAAGACAGGGTGAGCATTCAGTACTTC. V is TRBV19 and J is TRBJ2-4, with 7 bases fitting TRBD1. This CDR3 has 14 residues. Per the germline V gene, CDR1 is LNHDA and CDR2 is SQIVND (reference sequence). V dropped 3 bases and J dropped 9; count of bases not matched to a gene: 8.

This chain uses TRBV2 with TRBJ2-1; maybe TRBD1 (6 bases). The germline V and J ends were trimmed by 2 bases and 8 bases, with 16 bases remaining between them. The CDR3 is 15 amino acids. The germline gives CDR1 SNHLY, CDR2 FYNNEI. As DNA, the CDR3 is TGTGCCAGCAGTGAAATAGCAGGGGCGAGGGATGAGCAGTTCTTC. Translating gives CASSEIAGARDEQFF.

This clone showed up just a few times. V is TRBV18 and J is TRBJ1-1; the D gene is possibly TRBD1 (6 bases). With 2 bases removed from V and 5 bases from J, the gap between germline ends came to 12 bases. The germline V gene encodes CDR1 KGHSH and CDR2 LQKENI. The CDR3 totals 14 residues. The CDR3 spells CASSPTQGWTEAFF. CDR3 bases: TGTGCCAGCTCACCAACCCAGGGGTGGACTGAAGCTTTCTTT. Filled out from reference TRBV18 and TRBJ1-1, the complete variable domain reads NAGVMQNPRHLVRRRGQEARLRCSPMKGHSHVYWYRQLPEEGLKFMVYLQKENIIDESGMPKERFSAEFPKEGPSILRIQQVVRGDSAAYFCASSPTQGWTEAFFGQGTRLTVV.

This clone showed up just a few times. The chain carries TRBV10-3 and TRBJ2-3; D is unresolved. Germline loops: CDR1 ENHRY, CDR2 SYGVKD. The CDR3 has 15 residues. Deletions cut 0 bases from V and 0 bases from J, with 7 bases between. CDR3 nucleotide sequence: TGTGCCATCAGTGAGTCTCTAATTAGCACAGATACGCAGTATTTT. Its protein product is CAISESLISTDTQYF.

The chain has TRBV24-1 and TRBJ2-2, with 9 bases identical to TRBD1. The CDR3 is 13 amino acids. CDR1 is KGHDR, CDR2 SFDVKD, per germline. The J segment lost 9 bases and the V segment lost 10 bases, leaving 8 bases of the junction unmatched. The CDR3 sequence: CATGTGPARELFF. The CDR3 bases are TGTGCCACGGGGACAGGGCCAGCACGGGAGCTGTTTTTT.

The rearrangement uses TRBV7-9 and TRBJ1-1; D is perhaps TRBD1 (6 bases). V lost 1 base and J 8 bases, leaving 17 bases between the germline ends. This CDR3 has 15 amino acids. Germline V lookup: CDR1 SEHNR, CDR2 FQNEAQ (reference sequence). The CDR3 bases are TGTGCCAGCAGCTTAGTGGACAGTAAATTAGGGGAAGCTTTCTTT. It yields the protein CASSLVDSKLGEAFF.

Remarks on this clone: Relative to the germline gene, one junction end is altered; a read error may explain this. V usage is TRBV28 and J usage is TRBJ1-2; D uncertain. Looked up from germline, CDR1 is MDHEN and CDR2 is SYDVKM. The CDR3 sequence is 12 residues long. CDR3 sequence (DNA): TGTGCCAGCTATGAATCGGGTTCTTTCGCGAGCTTC. Its protein is CASYESGSFASF.

CDR3 residues: CASSLGQGISGYTF. For the CDR3, the DNA is TGTGCCAGCAGCTTGGGACAGGGTATATCTGGCTACACCTTC. This chain links TRBV6-5 with TRBJ1-2, with 9 bases identical to TRBD1. The CDR3 sequence is 14 residues long. Germline CDR1 MNHEY, CDR2 SVGAGI. Trimming cost V 6 bases and J 7 bases; bases outside gene matches: 9.